A selection of T cell receptor beta chains follows, all from one sample in a study. TCRdb called the RT-PCR reads again in MiXCR, with one record for every CDR3 protein. The sample carries 650,000 to 800,000 distinct CDR3 sequences, 13% to 15% recorded once. The sample comprised memory CD4+ T cells from blood. These receptor sequences come from a female donor in good health, serving as a healthy control. Each CDR3 is given with its conserved first and last residue. Fields, in order: J gene, clone size, V gene, D gene, CDR3 DNA, CDR3 protein. A D gene is named only where the DNA matches it firmly. Clone size is given for some rows only: seen once, a few or many times, or a class if the clone is expanded.

J: TRBJ2-2; size: many; V: TRBV7-3; D: NA; DNA: TGTGCCAGCAGCCAAAGTGGCGGCTCGAACACCGGGGAGCTGTTTTTT; CDR3: CASSQSGGSNTGELFF
J: TRBJ2-5; size: many; V: TRBV6-5; D: TRBD2; DNA: TGTGCCAGCAGTCCACCTCCCTTCGGGAGGTGGGGTCGGGAGACCCAGTACTTC; CDR3: CASSPPPFGRWGRETQYF
J: TRBJ2-1; size: NA; V: TRBV6-2/TRBV6-3; D: NA; DNA: TGTGCCAGCAGACCGGGCCCCCGAGGCGATGAGCAGTTCTTC; CDR3: CASRPGPRGDEQFF
J: TRBJ2-3; size: NA; V: TRBV6-2/TRBV6-3; D: NA; DNA: TGTGCCAGCAGGCGGGACTCCCCCGATACGCAGTATTTT; CDR3: CASRRDSPDTQYF
J: TRBJ2-1; size: few; V: TRBV12-3/TRBV12-4; D: NA; DNA: TGTGCCAGCAGTCCGGCCGGGAACTACAATGAGCAGTTCTTC; CDR3: CASSPAGNYNEQFF
J: TRBJ1-5; size: many; V: TRBV27; D: NA; DNA: TGTGCCAGCAGTTTATCGTCAGGGGCGTTTGGCCAGCCCCAGCATTTT; CDR3: CASSLSSGAFGQPQHF
J: TRBJ1-2; size: few; V: TRBV28; D: NA; DNA: TGTGCCAGCAGTTTGGGGCAAGTGCCTGGCTACACCTTC; CDR3: CASSLGQVPGYTF
J: TRBJ2-7; size: many; V: TRBV5-1; D: TRBD1; DNA: TGCGCCAGCACTACAGGGGGCGTTAACTACGAGCAGTACTTC; CDR3: CASTTGGVNYEQYF
J: TRBJ2-1; size: NA; V: TRBV20-1; D: TRBD2; DNA: TGCAGTGCTACACTCGGGGAGGGAGGGAACTACAATGAGCAGTTCTTC; CDR3: CSATLGEGGNYNEQFF
J: TRBJ1-2; size: many; V: TRBV20-1; D: NA; DNA: TGCAGTGCTAGAGATAGGGTAGGGCCCAATGGCTACACCTTC; CDR3: CSARDRVGPNGYTF
J: TRBJ2-2; size: NA; V: TRBV3-1; D: TRBD1; DNA: TGTGCCAGCAGCCTGAGGACAGGGGGCGCCGCCGGGGAGCTGTTTTTT; CDR3: CASSLRTGGAAGELFF
J: TRBJ2-1; size: NA; V: TRBV20-1; D: NA; DNA: TGCAGTGCTGGAGGGACATGGGGTTACAATGAGCAGTTCTTC; CDR3: CSAGGTWGYNEQFF
J: TRBJ1-1; size: NA; V: TRBV11-2; D: NA; DNA: TGTGCCAGCAGCTTAGGCTGGGGTTTGGGAGGCACTGAAGCTTTCTTT; CDR3: CASSLGWGLGGTEAFF
J: TRBJ2-7; size: few; V: TRBV6-1; D: TRBD1; DNA: TGTGCCAGCAGTGAGGGGACAGAATACGAGCAGTACTTC; CDR3: CASSEGTEYEQYF
J: TRBJ1-5; size: NA; V: TRBV7-3; D: TRBD1; DNA: TGTGCCAGCAGCCCCGGACAGGGGGCGTTGAGAAGCAATCAGCCCCAGCATTTT; CDR3: CASSPGQGALRSNQPQHF
J: TRBJ1-1; size: few; V: TRBV20-1; D: NA; DNA: TGCAGTGCTAGGCAGAGCTTCAACACTGAAGCTTTCTTT; CDR3: CSARQSFNTEAFF
J: TRBJ1-1; size: NA; V: TRBV5-1; D: NA; DNA: TGCGCCAGCAGCCTCTCCGGGACTATGGGTACTGAAGCTTTCTTT; CDR3: CASSLSGTMGTEAFF
J: TRBJ2-5; size: NA; V: TRBV4-1; D: TRBD2; DNA: TGCGCCAGCAGCCAAGCCTTGAGTTCGGGAGGCCAGTACTTC; CDR3: CASSQALSSGGQYF
J: TRBJ2-2; size: NA; V: TRBV9; D: TRBD2; DNA: TGTGCCAGCAGCGTAGGGTATGGTGTACTAGCGGGCAACACCGGGGAGCTGTTTTTT; CDR3: CASSVGYGVLAGNTGELFF
J: TRBJ1-2; size: NA; V: TRBV3-1; D: NA; DNA: TGTGCCAGCAGCCAAGATCGAGGGAAGGCGTATGGCTACACCTTC; CDR3: CASSQDRGKAYGYTF
J: TRBJ1-2; size: NA; V: TRBV5-1; D: TRBD1; DNA: TGCGCCAGCAGCTTAATATCCGGGACAGGGAACTATGGCTACACCTTC; CDR3: CASSLISGTGNYGYTF
J: TRBJ2-7; size: NA; V: TRBV27; D: NA; DNA: TGTGCCAGCAGTTTGGTAGGGCTTCGTCCCTACGAGCAGTACTTC; CDR3: CASSLVGLRPYEQYF
J: TRBJ1-1; size: few; V: TRBV18; D: NA; DNA: TGTGCCAGCTCACCAGGGGGGCTGGATGAAGCTTTCTTT; CDR3: CASSPGGLDEAFF
J: TRBJ2-5; size: NA; V: TRBV25-1; D: NA; DNA: TGTGCCAGCTCTAGTTCCCGACAGGCGAGAGAGACCCAGTACTTC; CDR3: CASSSSRQARETQYF
J: TRBJ2-7; size: few; V: TRBV25-1; D: NA; DNA: TGTGCCAGCAGTGAAAGAGTCTCCTACGAGCAGTACTTC; CDR3: CASSERVSYEQYF
J: TRBJ1-4; size: NA; V: TRBV20-1; D: TRBD1; DNA: TGCAGTGTCCCGGGGACAGGGGGTGAAAAACTGTTTTTT; CDR3: CSVPGTGGEKLFF